Presented here are 26 T cell receptor beta chains from one specimen sequenced in a study of blood T cells in healthy people across ages. Combining a sample-barcoded 5' primer with a J-beta primer mix, a second PCR ran for about 6 to 12 cycles. TCRdb reanalysed the 5' RACE reads using MiXCR and keeps one entry per CDR3 protein. The sample holds about 760,000 distinct CDR3 sequences, around a quarter seen once. The same sample was also studied in work on T cells of mothers and their children.

Sequencing used blood. These receptors were collected from a boy under 18 in good health.

There are a few counts of this clonotype. V gene TRBV9 combines with J gene TRBJ2-5, with 13 positions matching TRBD2. Trimming at V came to 0 bases and at J to 5 bases, leaving 13 bases not matched to a gene. This CDR3 has 19 amino acids. Germline CDR1 and CDR2: SGDLS and YYNGEE. This chain's CDR3 is CASSVGTSGRFAPEETQYF. The CDR3 region has the DNA TGTGCCAGCAGCGTAGGGACTAGCGGGAGATTTGCCCCTGAGGAGACCCAGTACTTC.

This sequence joins TRBV29-1 and TRBJ2-5; TRBD1 matches 9 bases. Germline V CDR1 and CDR2: SQVTM, ANQGSEA. The J segment lost 1 base and the V segment lost 6 bases, leaving 9 bases of the junction unmatched. The CDR3 extends over 15 amino acids. The CDR3 DNA sequence: TGCAGCGTAGATCCGGGACAGGGTCCCCAAGAGACCCAGTACTTC. It is translated as CSVDPGQGPQETQYF.

This clonotype was found a few times. This chain links TRBV7-9 with TRBJ1-1; D remains unclear. CDR1 is SEHNR and CDR2 is FQNEAQ in the germline V gene (reference sequence). V lost 5 bases, J lost 4 bases, and 20 bases lay in between. The CDR3 runs to 16 residues. DNA of the CDR3: TGTGCCAGCAGCCCAACCCGAGCAGCGGGGTTCACTGAAGCTTTCTTT. Translated, it gives CASSPTRAAGFTEAFF.

This clonotype was seen a handful of times. This chain connects TRBV3-1 to TRBJ2-4, with unresolved D. Germline V gene sequence: CDR1 LGHDT, CDR2 YNNKEL (reference sequence). The CDR3 loop spans 16 amino acids. Trimming took 0 bases from V and 1 from J, leaving 10 bases between them. In DNA, the CDR3 is TGTGCCAGCAGCCAAGATTATGACGGGGCCAAAAACATTCAGTACTTC. Amino acid sequence: CASSQDYDGAKNIQYF.

This clonotype was seen ten or more times. The V and J genes are TRBV7-9 and TRBJ1-2, with 9 bases aligning to TRBD1. The trim removed 5 bases at V and 1 base at J, leaving 5 bases unmatched. Per germline, CDR1 SEHNR and CDR2 FQNEAQ (reference sequence). The CDR3 has 15 residues. The DNA of the CDR3 is TGTGCCAGCAGCCCTTGGGACAGGGTTAACTATGGCTACACCTTC. Translated, it gives CASSPWDRVNYGYTF.

CDR3 DNA sequence: TGTGCCAGCAGTTTCGGGCAGAGTCGCGAGACCCAGTACTTC. This gives the protein CASSFGQSRETQYF. V and J are TRBV28 and TRBJ2-1; D ambiguous. Judging by the DNA end, TRBJ2-5 fits better; the J call may be wrong. The CDR3 spans 14 residues. Germline V gene sequence: CDR1 MDHEN, CDR2 SYDVKM.

This clonotype occurred a few times. The chain links TRBV29-1 to TRBJ1-2; 8 bases align to TRBD1. There are 12 residues in the CDR3. The V gene's germline CDR1 is SQVTM and CDR2 ANQGSEA. The V and J ends lost 6 bases and 7 bases, in that order; junction bases with no gene match: 7. DNA for the CDR3: TGCAGCGTATTGACAGGGGTCGGTGGCTACACCTTC. Translation: CSVLTGVGGYTF.

The chain combines TRBV10-3 with TRBJ2-4; 7 bases are a match to TRBD2. Germline CDR1 and CDR2: ENHRY and SYGVKD. The CDR3 is 16 residues long. V was clipped by 3 bases and J by 3 bases; unmatched bases: 8. CDR3 protein: CAISEVREGGKNIQYF. The DNA of the CDR3 is TGTGCCATCAGTGAAGTCAGGGAGGGAGGCAAAAACATTCAGTACTTC.

About this clonotype itself: The junction departs from germline at one end; a sequencing error may be responsible. This chain links TRBV12-3 or TRBV12-4 with TRBJ2-7; D not resolved. This CDR3 has 14 residues. CDR3 region: CASSFLDNDSNPHF. CDR3 bases: TGTGCCAGCAGTTTTCTCGATAATGATTCCAACCCCCACTTC.

This clonotype appeared a few times. This sequence joins TRBV6-1 and TRBJ2-5; no clear D. The V end lost 6 bases, the J end lost 11 bases, and 10 bases lay between the germline ends. In germline, CDR1 is MNHNS, CDR2 SASEGT. This CDR3 region has 10 residues. DNA of the CDR3: TGTGCCAGCAGCGATCCCTGGCAGTACTTC. Amino acids: CASSDPWQYF.

J is TRBJ1-6 and V is TRBV4-1; D unresolved. This CDR3 has 14 residues. V lost 0 bases and J 7 bases, leaving 7 bases between the germline ends. The germline CDR1 and CDR2 sequences are MGHRA and YSYEKL. CDR3: CASSQESGNSPLHF. CDR3 DNA: TGCGCCAGCAGCCAAGAATCGGGAAATTCACCCCTCCACTTT.

This chain connects TRBV2 to TRBJ2-7; TRBD1 aligns across 8 bases. Unmatched junction bases numbered 12, after V lost 8 bases and J lost 0 bases. The CDR3 spans 16 residues. Germline assignment: CDR1 SNHLY and CDR2 FYNNEI. The DNA of the CDR3 is TGTGCCAGCGGATTTAAGGGGACAGGTCTCTCCTACGAGCAGTACTTC. It specifies CASGFKGTGLSYEQYF.

There are a few counts of this clonotype. The chain links TRBV12-3 or TRBV12-4 to TRBJ1-1; TRBD1 is a possible D gene (5 bases). CDR3 size: 14 residues. Between the trimmed V and J ends, which lost 7 bases and 3 bases, there was a span of 15 bases. Here the CDR3 reads CASMIEGGDTEAFF. CDR3 in DNA: TGTGCCAGCATGATAGAGGGAGGGGACACTGAAGCTTTCTTT.

The chain combines TRBV7-9 with TRBJ1-4; D is unclear. CDR3 length equals 15 residues. CDR1 is SEHNR and CDR2 is FQNEAQ in the germline V gene (reference sequence). Trimming removed 1 base at V and 4 bases at J, with 10 bases between. The CDR3 region has the DNA TGTGCCAGCAGCTTAGGACCGGACTATAATGAAAAACTGTTTTTT. It codes for CASSLGPDYNEKLFF.

This chain links TRBV7-9 with TRBJ2-2; 14 bases are shared with TRBD2. The CDR3 contains 18 residues. From germline, CDR1 is SEHNR and CDR2 FQNEAQ (reference sequence). The trim removed 3 bases at V and 3 bases at J, leaving 6 bases unmatched. The CDR3 bases are TGTGCCAGCAGCTTGCGACTAGCGGGAGGGCCCGACACCGGGGAGCTGTTTTTT. Its protein product is CASSLRLAGGPDTGELFF.

The gene calls are TRBV7-2 and TRBJ2-1; TRBD1 agrees at 9 bases. The trim removed 4 bases at V and 9 bases at J, leaving 10 bases unmatched. The CDR3 consists of 15 residues. Per the germline V gene, CDR1 is SGHTA and CDR2 is FQGNSA. The CDR3 here is CASSSTGTGKGEQFF. CDR3 coding DNA: TGTGCCAGCAGCTCGACAGGGACAGGGAAGGGTGAGCAGTTCTTC.

V is TRBV4-1 and J is TRBJ2-1, with D possibly TRBD2 on 5 matching bases. Looked up from germline, CDR1 is MGHRA and CDR2 is YSYEKL. The CDR3 extends over 14 amino acids. V gave up 6 bases and J gave up 6 bases, with 15 bases separating them. As DNA, the CDR3 is TGCGCCAGCAGTCATTCTACCGGGGTCAATGAGCAGTTCTTC. Translation: CASSHSTGVNEQFF.

In DNA, the CDR3 is TGTGCCAGCAGCCAAGAAGGAGGAAACCAAGAGACCCAGTACTTC. Translation: CASSQEGGNQETQYF. The V and J genes are TRBV4-2 and TRBJ2-5; possibly TRBD2 for D (5 bases). V lost 0 bases and J lost 0, with 8 bases in between. The CDR3 is 15 residues long. CDR1 is LGHNA, CDR2 YNFKEQ, per germline.

This clonotype was counted a few times. The chain recombines TRBV28 with TRBJ1-2, with unresolved D. CDR3 size: 12 residues. Trimming took off 1 base at V and 8 bases at J, with 8 bases between the two ends. Per germline, CDR1 MDHEN and CDR2 SYDVKM. The CDR3, as DNA: TGTGCCAGCAGTTTATCTGGGTGGGGCTACACCTTC. It yields the protein CASSLSGWGYTF.

The genes are TRBV3-1 and TRBJ2-2, with 8 bases fitting TRBD1. Germline V gene lookup returns CDR1 LGHDT and CDR2 YNNKEL (reference sequence). After removal of 4 bases from V and 5 bases from J, the junction contained 6 bases not matched to a gene. This CDR3 region has 15 residues. CDR3 nucleotide sequence: TGTGCCAGCAGCCCCGACAGGGGCGAGACCGGGGAGCTGTTTTTT. The encoded protein is CASSPDRGETGELFF.

The CDR3 is CASSSRTALYGYTF. CDR3 nucleotide sequence: TGTGCCAGCAGTTCTAGGACAGCTCTTTATGGCTACACCTTC. The chain employs TRBV12-3 or TRBV12-4 and TRBJ1-2; the D gene is possibly TRBD1 (6 bases). The CDR3 has 14 residues. Trimming shortened V by 4 bases and J by 5 bases, and 14 bases separated the two germline ends.

This clonotype was seen only a few times. CDR3 bases: TGTGCCAGCAGCTTAAGGCGGGGGGGCCTGGATACGCAGTATTTT. Encoded protein: CASSLRRGGLDTQYF. V usage is TRBV7-2 and J usage is TRBJ2-3; 9 nucleotides line up with TRBD2. The CDR3 consists of 15 residues. The junction had 6 bases not matched to a gene; V was cut back by 2 bases and J by 6 bases. Germline V gene sequence: CDR1 SGHTA, CDR2 FQGNSA.

This chain joins TRBV28 and TRBJ2-7, with 12 bases aligning to TRBD2. V was pared by 2 bases and J by 2 bases, with 7 bases of the junction left unmatched. This CDR3 region has 17 residues. Germline loops: CDR1 MDHEN, CDR2 SYDVKM. CDR3 nucleotide sequence: TGTGCCAGCAGTTTACTAGCGGGAGGGATATGGACCTACGAGCAGTACTTC. It codes for CASSLLAGGIWTYEQYF.

V is TRBV5-1 and J is TRBJ2-5, with D perhaps matching TRBD2 (6 bases). The germline CDR1 and CDR2 sequences are SGHRS and YFSETQ. V lost 3 bases, J lost 3 bases, and 12 bases lay in between. The CDR3 is 14 amino acids. CDR3 region: CASSSQTRKETQYF. The CDR3 DNA follows: TGCGCCAGCAGCTCCCAGACTAGGAAAGAGACCCAGTACTTC. The entire variable domain, with the rest obtained from reference TRBV5-1 and TRBJ2-5, is as follows: KAGVTQTPRYLIKTRGQQVTLSCSPISGHRSVSWYQQTPGQGLQFLFEYFSETQRNKGNFPGRFSGRQFSNSRSEMNVSTLELGDSALYLCASSSQTRKETQYFGPGTRLLVL.

The CDR3, as DNA: TGCAGTGCCCCTAACAGGGAGTCCTACGAGCAGTACTTC. Its translation: CSAPNRESYEQYF. V gene TRBV20-1 combines with J gene TRBJ2-7, with a tentative D call TRBD1 (6 bases). This CDR3 is 13 amino acids long. Germline V gene data show CDR1 as DFQATT and CDR2 as SNEGSKA (reference sequence). The ends were cut back, 6 bases at V and 1 base at J, with 13 bases in the middle.

This clonotype occurred a few times. This chain joins TRBV7-2 and TRBJ1-2, with 8 bases identical to TRBD1. The CDR3 loop spans 15 amino acids. Per the germline V gene, CDR1 is SGHTA and CDR2 is FQGNSA. The V segment lost 2 bases and the J segment 3 bases; nucleotides outside the gene matches: 5. This CDR3 reads CASSLSGGVDYGYTF. CDR3 in DNA: TGTGCCAGCAGCTTATCAGGGGGCGTGGACTATGGCTACACCTTC. The full variable domain, rest sourced from reference TRBV7-2 and TRBJ1-2, is GAGVSQSPSNKVTEKGKDVELRCDPISGHTALYWYRQSLGQGLEFLIYFQGNSAPDKSGLPSDRFSAERTGGSVSTLTIQRTQQEDSAVYLCASSLSGGVDYGYTFGSGTRLTVV.